The entry below gives a single TCR beta chain sequence along with its context. The sample belongs to a study of chemoradiotherapy in HPV16-positive cancers. V was pared by 1 base and J by 1 base, with 11 bases between. The CDR3 has 15 residues. CDR1 and CDR2 from the germline V gene are WNHNN and SYGVQD (reference sequence). TCRdb keeps only in-frame clones here, not all; method: immunoSEQ multiplex PCR. Counted here are under 15,000 clones, around 84% occurring once; the ten biggest clones make up over 5%. This clonotype originated in a human donor with HPV-associated anogenital cancer. This specimen was blood, taken from a patient who underwent chemoradiotherapy. The rearrangement joins TRBV10-1 to TRBJ2-7; a weak D match, TRBD2 (6 bases). The CDR3 loop reads CASSEWRDGSYEQYF. Written as DNA, the CDR3 is TGCGCCAGCAGTGAGTGGAGGGACGGGTCCTACGAGCAGTACTTC.